The text below deals with one T cell receptor beta chain. The ends were cut back, 5 bases at V and 9 bases at J, with 15 bases in the middle. CDR3 size: 13 residues. Germline V lookup: CDR1 SGHTA, CDR2 FQGTGA. Using immunoSEQ multiplex PCR, the repertoire was profiled, and TCRdb retains in-frame clones only, with some absent. In the table there are around 200,000 clones, around 82% of which are singletons. This entry is derived from a study of blood T cell repertoires in COVID-19. About the study: Acute and convalescent COVID-19 specimens originated in the United States, Italy and Spain.

The sequenced sample was peripheral blood. The sequence was collected from a man aged 45-65 years with active or convalescent COVID-19. V usage is TRBV7-3 and J usage is TRBJ2-3; possible D gene TRBD2, 6 bases. The CDR3 loop is CASSPTSKGTQYF. The CDR3 DNA sequence: TGTGCCAGCAGCCCTACTAGCAAGGGCACGCAGTATTTT.